Below, 20 T cell receptor beta chains from the same sample are listed, as sequenced in a study of human T cells and chemical hapten exposure (dated by TCRdb to the early 2020s). The library was produced with RACE. The sequencer listed for this sample is NextSeq 500. TCRdb reworked the public reads: Q25 trimming with fastp, MiXCR clone assembly, productive beta chains retained. Entries are consolidated by CDR3 protein sequence, retaining the most common genes and DNA. The sample records about 130,000 distinct CDR3 sequences, around 8.2% of which are singletons. The biggest ten clones account for around 1.9% of the sample. The time point label, as the study defines it: healthy volunteer bleed at 2 weeks. Unfractionated whole blood was collected in Tempus Blood RNA tubes, and total RNA was extracted from that blood. Sequencing was performed on whole blood. The receptor set was obtained from a male donor in good health. Some clones in this sample may be carry-over from other donors' samples.

This clonotype was seen a handful of times. This chain connects TRBV28 to TRBJ2-3; tentative D call: TRBD2 (5 bases). Between the trimmed V and J ends, which lost 1 base and 1 base, there was a span of 9 bases. The CDR3 is 15 amino acids. CDR1 is MDHEN and CDR2 is SYDVKM in the germline V gene. CDR3 region: CASSLFRGRTDTQYF. The DNA for the CDR3 is TGTGCCAGCAGTTTATTTCGGGGTCGCACAGATACGCAGTATTTT.

This clonotype was counted a few times. The V call is TRBV6-2 or TRBV6-3, the J call TRBJ2-1; D gene ambiguous. The V and J ends lost 7 bases and 4 bases respectively, with 17 bases between them. The germline CDR1 and CDR2 sequences are MNHEY and SVGEGT. The CDR3 extends over 15 amino acids. This chain's CDR3 is CASTRKEPGYNEQFF. The CDR3 DNA sequence: TGTGCCAGCACCCGGAAGGAACCGGGTTACAATGAGCAGTTCTTC.

The rearrangement uses TRBV27 and TRBJ2-7, with D perhaps matching TRBD2 (6 bases). CDR3 size: 16 residues. V shed 1 base and J shed 4 bases, with 17 bases lying between them. Germline CDR1 and CDR2: MNHEY and SMNVEV (reference sequence). The CDR3 protein is CASSLYSGVLSYEQYF. CDR3 DNA sequence: TGTGCCAGCAGTTTATACTCGGGGGTACTATCTTACGAGCAGTACTTC.

This chain connects TRBV6-5 to TRBJ1-5; 7 nucleotides line up with TRBD1. Losses at the gene ends were 6 bases for V and 0 bases for J; bases not matched to a gene: 8. The CDR3 is 16 amino acids. CDR1 and CDR2 from the germline V gene are MNHEY and SVGAGI. Here the CDR3 reads CASSAQGLDSNQPQHF. The CDR3 bases are TGTGCCAGCAGCGCACAGGGGTTGGATAGCAATCAGCCCCAGCATTTT.

As concerns this clonotype: At one boundary the junction diverges from the germline segment, which might be a read error. V gene TRBV15 combines with J gene TRBJ2-2; D is uncertain. CDR3 length: 13 amino acids. In germline, CDR1 is LNHNV, CDR2 YYDKDF (reference sequence). CDR3 nucleotide sequence: TGTGCCACCAGCAGAGAGAACCCCGGGGAGCTGTTTTTT. This translates into CATSRENPGELFF.

This clonotype occurred once. The V gene is TRBV28, the J gene TRBJ2-7, with 7 positions matching TRBD2. V gave up 6 bases and J gave up 2 bases; unmatched junction bases: 7. Looked up from germline, CDR1 is MDHEN and CDR2 is SYDVKM. There are 14 residues in the CDR3. In DNA, the CDR3 is TGTGCCAGCAGATACCGGGACTACACCTACGAGCAGTACTTC. Amino acid sequence: CASRYRDYTYEQYF.

This clonotype was found many times. This rearrangement joins TRBV7-2 to TRBJ2-1; 8 bases are a match to TRBD1. The CDR3 has 13 amino acids. Germline CDR1 and CDR2: SGHTA and FQGNSA. V trimming: 3 bases; J trimming: 7 bases; junction bases outside the gene matches: 2. As DNA, the CDR3 is TGTGCCAGCAGCTTCCACAGGGGGAATGAGCAGTTCTTC. It specifies CASSFHRGNEQFF.

This clonotype was counted ten times or more. The J gene is TRBJ2-6, the V gene TRBV5-1; 7 bases line up with TRBD1. Trimming at V came to 4 bases and at J to 4 bases, leaving 8 bases not matched to a gene. The CDR3 covers 16 residues. Germline lookup yields CDR1 SGHRS and CDR2 YFSETQ. This chain's CDR3 is CASSAPTGAGANVLTF. The CDR3 bases are TGCGCCAGCAGCGCACCAACAGGGGCCGGGGCCAACGTCCTGACTTTC.

This clonotype has ten or more counts. The chain couples TRBV7-2 to TRBJ2-7; 8 bases are a match to TRBD1. From germline, CDR1 is SGHTA and CDR2 FQGNSA. This CDR3 is built from 16 residues. The V gene end was trimmed by 5 bases and the J gene end by 6 bases; junction bases not matched to a gene: 15. The CDR3 is CASSLIQGQVPREQYF. Here the CDR3 DNA reads TGTGCCAGCAGCCTGATTCAGGGACAGGTACCTCGCGAGCAGTACTTC.

The chain couples TRBV5-1 to TRBJ2-2, with D possibly matching TRBD1 (6 bases). Germline CDR1 is SGHRS and CDR2 is YFSETQ. CDR3 length: 15 amino acids. Trimming left V 1 base short and J 3 bases short, with 10 bases between. The CDR3 nucleotides read TGCGCCAGCAGCTTGAAAAGGGGGTACACCGGGGAGCTGTTTTTT. Translation gives CASSLKRGYTGELFF.

This clonotype was observed at least ten times. The rearrangement joins TRBV15 to TRBJ2-7, with 7 positions matching TRBD1. The germline V gene encodes CDR1 LNHNV and CDR2 YYDKDF (reference sequence). This CDR3 region has 14 residues. V dropped 2 bases and J dropped 7; count of bases not matched to a gene: 8. CDR3 sequence (DNA): TGTGCCACCAGCAGACAGGGGGTGATGGGTGAGCAGTACTTC. Translating gives CATSRQGVMGEQYF.

This clonotype has more than one count but fewer than ten. The V gene is TRBV27, the J gene TRBJ2-1; the D gene is possibly TRBD1 (6 bases). Germline V gene data show CDR1 as MNHEY and CDR2 as SMNVEV (reference sequence). The CDR3 sequence is 14 residues long. Trimming cost V 4 bases and J 14 bases, with 21 bases left between them. The CDR3 bases are TGTGCCAGCAGTTCCCCCACCTCCCGGGACATGGAGTTCTTC. It is translated as CASSSPTSRDMEFF.

The chain links TRBV18 to TRBJ2-1; 9 nucleotides align to TRBD1. From germline, CDR1 is KGHSH and CDR2 LQKENI. The junction had 16 bases not matched to a gene; V was cut back by 4 bases and J by 3 bases. The CDR3 runs to 19 residues. CDR3 DNA sequence: TGTGCCAGCTCACTCAACTCGAGGACAGGGGAGAAACTCTACAATGAGCAGTTCTTC. It encodes CASSLNSRTGEKLYNEQFF.

In its sample, this clonotype was seen a few times. The chain employs TRBV7-8 and TRBJ1-1; TRBD1 is a possible D gene (5 bases). Trimming left V 4 bases short and J 2 bases short, with 14 bases between. In germline, CDR1 is SGHVS, CDR2 FQNEAQ. The CDR3 sequence is 15 residues long. CDR3 nucleotides: TGTGCCAGCAGCTCCGACCGGGGGGGAAACACTGAAGCTTTCTTT. As protein: CASSSDRGGNTEAFF.

This clonotype has only a few counts. The V gene is TRBV12-5, the J gene TRBJ1-6; D uncertain. The V gene lost 6 bases and the J gene lost 0 bases, with 6 bases spanning the gap. The CDR3 contains 14 residues. Germline V gives CDR1 LGHNT, CDR2 FRNRAP. CDR3 coding DNA: TGTGCTAGTGGGCGAAGCTCCTATAATTCACCCCTCCACTTT. Protein product: CASGRSSYNSPLHF.

This clonotype was seen only a few times. The V and J genes are TRBV12-5 and TRBJ2-5, with a tentative D call TRBD1 (6 bases). The CDR3 extends over 13 amino acids. V was pared by 4 bases and J by 3 bases, with 9 bases between. Per germline, CDR1 LGHNT and CDR2 FRNRAP. Written as DNA, the CDR3 is TGTGCTAGTGGTTCGAACAGGGAAGAGACCCAGTACTTC. This translates into CASGSNREETQYF. Together with reference TRBV12-5 and TRBJ2-5, the CDR3 gives the full variable domain: DARVTQTPRHKVTEMGQEVTMRCQPILGHNTVFWYRQTMMQGLELLAYFRNRAPLDDSGMPKDRFSAEMPDATLATLKIQPSEPRDSAVYFCASGSNREETQYFGPGTRLLVL.

This clonotype was observed a handful of times. The V call is TRBV29-1, the J call TRBJ2-5; TRBD1 or TRBD2 may be the D gene (5 bases each). Germline CDR1 and CDR2: SQVTM and ANQGSEA. The CDR3 spans 17 residues. Trimming cost V 2 bases and J 0 bases, with 19 bases left between them. The CDR3 loop reads CSVEPLFRGPNQETQYF. The CDR3, as DNA: TGCAGCGTTGAACCCCTATTCCGGGGCCCAAACCAAGAGACCCAGTACTTC.

There are a few counts of this clonotype. V and J are TRBV7-2 and TRBJ1-4, with a tentative D call TRBD1 (5 bases). CDR3 length: 18 amino acids. CDR1 and CDR2 (germline): SGHTA, FQGNSA. The V gene lost 5 bases and the J gene lost 2 bases, with 21 bases spanning the gap. The CDR3 DNA reads TGTGCCAGCAGCCTCGGGGGAGGGTCCAAATTGACTAATGAAAAACTGTTTTTT. It specifies CASSLGGGSKLTNEKLFF. The full variable domain, its missing parts supplied by reference TRBV7-2 and TRBJ1-4, is GAGVSQSPSNKVTEKGKDVELRCDPISGHTALYWYRQSLGQGLEFLIYFQGNSAPDKSGLPSDRFSAERTGGSVSTLTIQRTQQEDSAVYLCASSLGGGSKLTNEKLFFGSGTQLSVL.

This clonotype was counted ten times or more. The V call is TRBV7-6, the J call TRBJ2-3, with 11 positions matching TRBD2. Germline CDR1 reads SGHVS; CDR2 reads FNYEAQ. Trimming took 5 bases from V and 2 from J; bases not matched to a gene: 9. The CDR3 has 17 residues. For the CDR3, the DNA is TGTGCCAGCAGCCTCGCGGGACTAGCGGAACCCACAGATACGCAGTATTTT. It codes for CASSLAGLAEPTDTQYF.

This clonotype was seen a few times. V usage is TRBV5-1 and J usage is TRBJ2-7, with D perhaps matching TRBD2 (5 bases). Trimming removed 2 bases from V and 5 bases from J, with 11 bases in between. CDR1 and CDR2 from the germline V gene are SGHRS and YFSETQ. The CDR3 is 13 amino acids. The CDR3: CASSFEGSDEQYF. The CDR3 nucleotides are TGCGCCAGCAGCTTTGAGGGCTCAGACGAGCAGTACTTC.